One sample yielded the 9 T cell receptor beta chains listed below, sequenced in a study of regulatory T cells in long-lasting Graves disease. iRepertoire HTBI primers and Arm-PCR of CDR3 regions built TCR beta libraries. TCRdb redid the calling of the multiplex PCR reads with MiXCR, one entry per CDR3 protein. Here the sample spans 360,000 or so distinct CDR3 sequences, around 16% being singletons. Time point denoted: newly diagnosed GD, antithyroid drugs for less than 3 months. From PBMCs, RNA was extracted and then used to make the TCR library. A further study also used this sample, focusing on T cells in Graves' hyperthyroidism and ophthalmopathy.

This material consisted of peripheral blood mononuclear cells (PBMCs), taken at new diagnosis, from a patient treated with antithyroid drugs. Receptors originate from a woman younger than 30 with Graves disease.

This chain connects TRBV7-2 to TRBJ2-2; 8 bases fit TRBD2. The CDR3 spans 18 residues. The germline V gene has CDR1 SGHTA and CDR2 FQGNSA. V trimming: 2 bases; J trimming: 7 bases; junction bases outside the gene matches: 15. CDR3 sequence reads: CASSLSFSGSSGHGELFF. The CDR3 DNA follows: TGTGCCAGCAGCTTAAGTTTCTCTGGGTCTAGCGGGCACGGGGAGCTGTTTTTT.

This clonotype was counted between two and nine times. The chain has TRBV30 and TRBJ2-3, with 8 bases lining up with TRBD1. The length of the CDR3 is 15 residues. The V gene end was trimmed by 0 bases and the J gene end by 0 bases; junction bases not matched to a gene: 2. CDR1 is GTSNPN, CDR2 SVGIG, per germline (reference sequence). The CDR3 loop is CAWSVGDRSTDTQYF. The CDR3 coding sequence is TGTGCCTGGAGTGTCGGGGACAGGAGCACAGATACGCAGTATTTT.

Only a few counts were recorded for this clonotype. The chain uses TRBV19 and TRBJ1-1; D unresolved. The length of the CDR3 is 13 residues. Germline CDR1 LNHDA, CDR2 SQIVND (reference sequence). Between the trimmed V and J ends, which lost 5 bases and 3 bases, there was a span of 10 bases. The CDR3 loop is CASSQQAYTEAFF. CDR3 in DNA: TGTGCCAGTAGTCAGCAGGCGTACACTGAAGCTTTCTTT.

This clonotype was seen repeatedly, ten times or more. The genes are TRBV3-1 and TRBJ2-7; D may match TRBD1 or TRBD2 (7 bases each). The CDR3 spans 15 residues. Trimming shortened V by 8 bases and J by 1 base, and 18 bases separated the two germline ends. The germline gives CDR1 LGHDT, CDR2 YNNKEL (reference sequence). The CDR3 is CASRPSGGVSYEQYF. CDR3 nucleotide sequence: TGTGCCAGCCGGCCCTCAGGGGGGGTATCCTACGAGCAGTACTTC.

This clonotype was observed many times. The CDR3 loop reads CASSRDRLATQYF. CDR3 DNA: TGTGCCAGCAGCAGGGACAGACTTGCGACCCAGTACTTC. This sequence joins TRBV27 and TRBJ2-5; 7 bases fit TRBD1. The germline V gene has CDR1 MNHEY and CDR2 SMNVEV (reference sequence). Unmatched junction bases numbered 8, after V lost 6 bases and J lost 7 bases. The CDR3 is 13 amino acids.

This clonotype was counted ten times or more. The genes are TRBV4-1 and TRBJ2-1; D perhaps matches TRBD2 (7 bases). The CDR3 runs 13 residues. CDR1 is MGHRA, CDR2 YSYEKL, per germline. V was pared by 6 bases and J by 9 bases, with 15 bases between. The CDR3 DNA follows: TGCGCCAGCAGACAAAGGGGGGGGACTGAGCAGTTCTTC. It encodes CASRQRGGTEQFF.

There are many counts of this clonotype. J is TRBJ2-2 and V is TRBV11-2, with D unresolved. The V end was cut by 4 bases, the J end by 6 bases, with 15 bases between. There are 15 residues in the CDR3. Germline lookup yields CDR1 SGHAT and CDR2 FQNNGV. CDR3 nucleotide sequence: TGTGCCAGCAGCTCCACCCTTCAGGTATCCGGGGAGCTGTTTTTT. This codes for CASSSTLQVSGELFF.

This clonotype was found many times. The chain has TRBV28 and TRBJ1-6; TRBD1 matches 8 bases. The CDR3 consists of 12 residues. Germline CDR1 is MDHEN and CDR2 is SYDVKM. The CDR3 here is CACGQGNSPLHF. The CDR3 bases are TGTGCGTGCGGACAGGGAAATTCACCCCTCCACTTT.

The chain joins TRBV29-1 to TRBJ2-7; 11 nucleotides agree with TRBD2. This CDR3 is 17 amino acids long. Germline V lookup: CDR1 SQVTM, CDR2 ANQGSEA. V dropped 7 bases and J dropped 1; count of bases not matched to a gene: 15. The chain's CDR3 is CSAFSLLGLAESYEQYF. The CDR3 DNA follows: TGCAGCGCATTTTCGCTCCTGGGACTAGCGGAGTCCTACGAGCAGTACTTC.